A selection of T cell receptor beta chains follows, all from one sample in a study of T cells in Graves' hyperthyroidism and ophthalmopathy. Each CDR3 protein is one row after TCRdb ran MiXCR on the multiplex PCR reads. The table includes fewer than 250,000 distinct CDR3 sequences, about a sixth detected once. Sequencing was done on a sample of blood. These receptors were obtained from a man aged 45 to 65 with Graves' hyperthyroidism. Both conserved end residues are part of each CDR3. Each record gives: V gene, J gene, CDR3 protein.

V gene: TRBV27
J gene: TRBJ2-4
CDR3 protein: CASRDTWVANIQYF

V gene: TRBV2
J gene: TRBJ2-1
CDR3 protein: CASKVGENSYNEQFF

V gene: TRBV4-3
J gene: TRBJ2-1
CDR3 protein: CASSRAGGNEQFF

V gene: TRBV24-1
J gene: TRBJ1-5
CDR3 protein: CAASQGNQPQHF

V gene: TRBV4-2
J gene: TRBJ2-7
CDR3 protein: CASSHTRRTSGSYEQYF

V gene: TRBV12-3/TRBV12-4
J gene: TRBJ1-1
CDR3 protein: CASSLAQAGPTEAFF

V gene: TRBV20-1
J gene: TRBJ2-1
CDR3 protein: CSAPQGTGYNEQFF

V gene: TRBV20-1
J gene: TRBJ2-3
CDR3 protein: CSATTSGRALSTDTQYF

V gene: TRBV28
J gene: TRBJ2-7
CDR3 protein: CASSPSGSGLPYEQYF

V gene: TRBV11-2
J gene: TRBJ2-1
CDR3 protein: CASSLTGRYNEQFF

V gene: TRBV4-1
J gene: TRBJ2-5
CDR3 protein: CASSRLAGGPETQYF

V gene: TRBV27
J gene: TRBJ2-1
CDR3 protein: CASSRGLGRHNEQFF

V gene: TRBV7-2
J gene: TRBJ2-7
CDR3 protein: CASSVRTGEQYF

V gene: TRBV28
J gene: TRBJ2-7
CDR3 protein: CASSFRQGGSREQYF

V gene: TRBV12-3/TRBV12-4
J gene: TRBJ1-5
CDR3 protein: CASSLSFGRGQPQHF

V gene: TRBV12-3/TRBV12-4
J gene: TRBJ2-1
CDR3 protein: CASSLRSGAAYNEQFF

V gene: TRBV10-2
J gene: TRBJ2-5
CDR3 protein: CASSEGRGETQYF

V gene: TRBV5-1
J gene: TRBJ2-2
CDR3 protein: CASSGVADTGELFF

V gene: TRBV11-3
J gene: TRBJ2-1
CDR3 protein: CASSPRTSGNNEQFF

V gene: TRBV12-3/TRBV12-4
J gene: TRBJ2-2
CDR3 protein: CASNEQGYTGELFF

V gene: TRBV11-2
J gene: TRBJ2-5
CDR3 protein: CASRKPGGAYETQYF

V gene: TRBV11-2
J gene: TRBJ2-2
CDR3 protein: CASSLTSLNTGELFF

V gene: TRBV4-1
J gene: TRBJ1-5
CDR3 protein: CASSPSTGLSNQPQHF